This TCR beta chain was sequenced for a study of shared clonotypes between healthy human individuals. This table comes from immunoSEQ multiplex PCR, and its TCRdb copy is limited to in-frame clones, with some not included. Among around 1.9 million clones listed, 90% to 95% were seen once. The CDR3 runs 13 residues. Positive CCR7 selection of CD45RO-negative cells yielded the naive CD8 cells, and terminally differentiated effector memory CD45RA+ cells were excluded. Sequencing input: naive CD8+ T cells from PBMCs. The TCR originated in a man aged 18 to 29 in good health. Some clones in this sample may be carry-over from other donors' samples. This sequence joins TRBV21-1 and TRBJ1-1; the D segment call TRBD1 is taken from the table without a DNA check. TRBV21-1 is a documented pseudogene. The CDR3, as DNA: TGTGCCAGCAGGGACACTTTGAACACTGAAGCTTTCTTT. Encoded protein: CASRDTLNTEAFF.